The clone carrying this T cell receptor (beta chain) was detected a few times. Antigen specificity is unknown. These data are taken from a study of blood T cells in healthy people across ages. General study findings and limits: A greater number of naive CD4+ cells and higher diversity distinguished long-lived donors from aged donors.

They isolated at least 7 million PBMCs from each sample. The authors ran a second PCR of roughly 6 to 11 cycles using a sample-barcoded 5' primer and a J-beta primer mix. TCRdb ran MiXCR on the 5' RACE reads and lists one entry per CDR3 protein. The sample holds around 1,800,000 distinct CDR3 sequences, about two fifths seen once. The germline V gene has CDR1 SGHDN and CDR2 FVKESK. The CDR3 is 13 amino acids. With 5 bases removed from V and 7 bases from J, the gap between germline ends came to 12 bases. The specimen sequenced was blood. This TCR was recovered from a human donor in good health. The chain carries TRBV14 and TRBJ2-1; the D gene is possibly TRBD1 (5 bases). This chain's CDR3 is CASSGASWNEQFF. In nucleotides, the CDR3 is TGTGCCAGCAGCGGGGCGTCTTGGAATGAGCAGTTCTTC.